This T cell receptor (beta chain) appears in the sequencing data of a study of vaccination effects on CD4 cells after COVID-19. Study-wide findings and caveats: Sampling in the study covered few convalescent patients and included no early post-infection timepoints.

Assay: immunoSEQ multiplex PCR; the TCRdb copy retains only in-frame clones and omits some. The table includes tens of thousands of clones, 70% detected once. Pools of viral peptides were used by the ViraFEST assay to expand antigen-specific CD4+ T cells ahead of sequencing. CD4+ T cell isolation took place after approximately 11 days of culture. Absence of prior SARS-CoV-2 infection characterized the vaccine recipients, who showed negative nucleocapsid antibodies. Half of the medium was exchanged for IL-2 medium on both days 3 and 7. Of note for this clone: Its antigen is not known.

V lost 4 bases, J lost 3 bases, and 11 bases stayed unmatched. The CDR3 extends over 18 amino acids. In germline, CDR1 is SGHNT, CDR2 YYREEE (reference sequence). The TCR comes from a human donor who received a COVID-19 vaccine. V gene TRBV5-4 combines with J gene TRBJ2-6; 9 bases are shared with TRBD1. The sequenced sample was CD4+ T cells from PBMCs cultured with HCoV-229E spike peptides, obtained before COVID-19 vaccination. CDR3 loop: CASSPGTGIPGGANVLTF. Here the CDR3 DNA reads TGTGCCAGCAGCCCCGGGACAGGGATCCCCGGTGGGGCCAACGTCCTGACTTTC.